These 23 T cell receptor beta chains share one sample of origin, sequenced in a study of T cells after yellow fever vaccination. MiXCR, run by TCRdb on the 5' RACE reads, gives a single entry per CDR3 protein. This table holds fewer than 400,000 distinct CDR3 sequences, approximately 12% found once. Sequencing was performed on CD4+ T cells sorted from PBMCs, taken 45 days after the yellow fever booster vaccination. The receptors shown here come from a man in his late teens or twenties who received the YFV17D yellow fever vaccine.

The chain joins TRBV2 to TRBJ2-7; D is unclear. Trimming left V 1 base short and J 6 bases short, with 4 bases between. The CDR3 has 11 residues. CDR1 SNHLY and CDR2 FYNNEI come from the germline V gene. The CDR3 sequence is CASSEEGEQYV. CDR3 DNA: TGTGCCAGCAGTGAAGAGGGCGAGCAGTACGTC.

V is TRBV11-2 and J is TRBJ2-1, with no clear D. The germline gives CDR1 SGHAT, CDR2 FQNNGV. The CDR3 spans 15 residues. The ends were cut back, 0 bases at V and 8 bases at J, with 14 bases in the middle. The CDR3 coding sequence is TGTGCCAGCAGCTTAGATTGGGTTGAGAGCCATGAGCAGTTCTTC. Translated: CASSLDWVESHEQFF.

This clonotype was seen ten or more times. The chain is built from TRBV5-4 and TRBJ2-7, with 11 bases identical to TRBD2. The V gene end was trimmed by 4 bases and the J gene end by 0 bases; junction bases not matched to a gene: 3. Looked up from germline, CDR1 is SGHNT and CDR2 is YYREEE (reference sequence). This CDR3 has 15 amino acids. As DNA, the CDR3 is TGTGCCAGCAGCGGGACTAGCGGTTACTCCTACGAGCAGTACTTC. Translation gives CASSGTSGYSYEQYF.

The rearrangement joins TRBV6-5 to TRBJ2-1, with 9 bases matching TRBD1. Trimming at V came to 6 bases and at J to 2 bases, leaving 5 bases not matched to a gene. This CDR3 region has 15 residues. Germline CDR1 reads MNHEY; CDR2 reads SVGAGI. The CDR3 protein is CASRIRTGAYNEQFF. Written as DNA, the CDR3 is TGTGCCAGCAGAATAAGGACAGGGGCCTACAATGAGCAGTTCTTC.

This clonotype was detected ten times or more. The chain couples TRBV6-2 or TRBV6-3 to TRBJ2-7; D unresolved. Germline V CDR1 and CDR2: MNHEY, SVGEGT. V was trimmed by 1 base and J by 3 bases, leaving 13 bases between them. The CDR3 totals 15 residues. DNA of the CDR3: TGTGCCAGCAGTTACTTAACGGACGGTGGCTACGAGCAGTACTTC. It translates to CASSYLTDGGYEQYF.

The rearrangement joins TRBV6-5 to TRBJ2-7, with 7 bases identical to TRBD1. V was pared by 3 bases and J by 0 bases, with 2 bases of the junction left unmatched. CDR1 and CDR2 from the germline V gene are MNHEY and SVGAGI. This CDR3 contains 14 residues. DNA of the CDR3: TGTGCCAGCAGTTATAAGGGGGCCTCCTACGAGCAGTACTTC. This encodes CASSYKGASYEQYF.

The CDR3 protein is CASSADGRVLTF. The CDR3 DNA sequence: TGTGCCAGCAGTGCGGACGGTCGGGTCCTGACTTTC. The chain combines TRBV2 with TRBJ2-6; D unclear. The CDR3 is made up of 12 amino acids. Trimming stripped 4 bases from V and 13 bases from J, with 11 bases between. CDR1 is SNHLY, CDR2 FYNNEI, per germline.

There are a few counts of this clonotype. The chain combines TRBV20-1 with TRBJ1-2; TRBD1 matches 7 bases. CDR3 size: 14 residues. V shed 4 bases and J 4 bases; nucleotides not matched to a gene: 9. Germline assignment: CDR1 DFQATT and CDR2 SNEGSKA (reference sequence). CDR3 region: CSATQTDRAYGYTF. The CDR3 DNA is TGCAGTGCTACCCAAACCGACAGGGCCTATGGCTACACCTTC.

This clonotype has only a few counts. The rearrangement uses TRBV7-6 and TRBJ1-1; D gene uncertain. Germline lookup yields CDR1 SGHVS and CDR2 FNYEAQ. Trimming shortened V by 1 base and J by 1 base, and 7 bases separated the two germline ends. CDR3 length: 14 residues. The CDR3 bases are TGTGCCAGCAGCTTAGATGCCTCGAACACTGAAGCTTTCTTT. This gives the protein CASSLDASNTEAFF.

This clonotype was seen more than once but under ten times. This chain connects TRBV9 to TRBJ1-1; D may be TRBD1 (6 bases). This CDR3 spans 13 amino acids. V lost 4 bases and J 1 base, leaving 8 bases between the germline ends. Germline-derived CDR1 and CDR2 are SGDLS and YYNGEE. CDR3 DNA: TGTGCCAGCAGCCAGGGACAGAACACTGAAGCTTTCTTT. It codes for CASSQGQNTEAFF.

A few counts support this clonotype. The V call is TRBV6-1, the J call TRBJ1-4; 8 bases map to TRBD1. This CDR3 comprises 14 residues. Germline CDR1 is MNHNS and CDR2 is SASEGT. Trimming removed 6 bases from V and 7 bases from J; junction bases left unmatched: 7. CDR3 DNA: TGTGCCAGCAGCCCGCAGGGGGCTTCTGAAAAACTGTTTTTT. As protein: CASSPQGASEKLFF.

This clonotype came up a few times. CDR3 protein: CASSHLLAGWGNTGELFF. Written as DNA, the CDR3 is TGCGCCAGCAGCCACTTACTAGCGGGGTGGGGGAACACCGGGGAGCTGTTTTTT. This chain links TRBV4-3 with TRBJ2-2, with TRBD2 matching 10 bases. This CDR3 is 18 amino acids long. V lost 3 bases, J lost 1 base, and 8 bases stayed unmatched. The germline V gene has CDR1 LGHNA and CDR2 YSLEER.

The J gene is TRBJ1-6, the V gene TRBV30; D not resolved. The CDR3 spans 14 residues. Trimming stripped 0 bases from V and 6 bases from J, with 9 bases between. Germline-derived CDR1 and CDR2 are GTSNPN and SVGIG (reference sequence). The CDR3 coding sequence is TGTGCCTGGAGTGTACCACACCGTAATTCACCCCTCCACTTT. As protein: CAWSVPHRNSPLHF.

This clonotype was detected only a few times. The rearrangement uses TRBV25-1 and TRBJ1-1, with D perhaps TRBD1 (5 bases). V was pared by 10 bases and J by 1 base, with 19 bases between. Germline lookup yields CDR1 MGHDK and CDR2 SYGVNS. The CDR3 totals 15 residues. The CDR3 here is CATVPPGRANTEAFF. The CDR3 region has the DNA TGTGCCACCGTACCTCCGGGACGGGCGAACACTGAAGCTTTCTTT.

This clonotype was seen ten or more times. This chain connects TRBV5-4 to TRBJ2-3, with D possibly TRBD2 on 5 matching bases. V was pared by 4 bases and J by 2 bases, with 11 bases between. The CDR3 loop spans 14 amino acids. Germline V CDR1 and CDR2: SGHNT, YYREEE (reference sequence). The CDR3 sequence is CASSNLAPTDTQYF. The CDR3 DNA sequence: TGTGCCAGCAGCAATCTAGCTCCCACAGATACGCAGTATTTT.

This clonotype was seen at least ten times. The chain combines TRBV7-2 with TRBJ2-3; no clear D gene. V lost 5 bases and J 4 bases, leaving 16 bases between the germline ends. The CDR3 is 15 residues long. Germline CDR1 reads SGHTA; CDR2 reads FQGNSA. The DNA of the CDR3 is TGTGCCAGCAGCATTGGACCGACATGGGCAGATACGCAGTATTTT. It specifies CASSIGPTWADTQYF.

The chain recombines TRBV20-1 with TRBJ1-2; D is ambiguous. Trimming stripped 7 bases from V and 5 bases from J, with 11 bases between. The CDR3 covers 11 residues. Per the germline V gene, CDR1 is DFQATT and CDR2 is SNEGSKA (reference sequence). CDR3 loop: CSGVLNYGYTF. The CDR3 DNA reads as TGCAGTGGGGTACTTAATTATGGCTACACCTTC.

V gene TRBV6-2 or TRBV6-3 combines with J gene TRBJ2-7; D ambiguous. The V end lost 6 bases, the J end lost 8 bases, and 14 bases lay between the germline ends. Germline V gene data show CDR1 as MNHEY and CDR2 as SVGEGT. The CDR3 covers 12 residues. The CDR3 sequence is CASSQTTRKQYF. In nucleotides, the CDR3 is TGTGCCAGCAGCCAAACGACCAGAAAGCAGTACTTC.

This clonotype was seen a handful of times. The V call is TRBV24-1, the J call TRBJ2-3, with TRBD2 matching 9 bases. Germline V lookup: CDR1 KGHDR, CDR2 SFDVKD. V trimming: 3 bases; J trimming: 2 bases; junction bases outside the gene matches: 5. This CDR3 comprises 16 residues. CDR3 in DNA: TGTGCCACCAGTGATGCCAGCGGGGGGCCCACAGATACGCAGTATTTT. Its translation is CATSDASGGPTDTQYF.

This clonotype has a handful of counts. The V and J genes are TRBV5-6 and TRBJ1-3; D is unresolved. Looked up from germline, CDR1 is SGHDT and CDR2 is YYEEEE. The V end lost 4 bases, the J end lost 1 base, and 9 bases lay between the germline ends. The CDR3 has 14 amino acids. The DNA for the CDR3 is TGTGCCAGCAGCCCCGCCACGTCTGGAAACACCATATATTTT. This encodes CASSPATSGNTIYF. Full variable domain (remainder filled in from reference TRBV5-6 and TRBJ1-3): DAGVTQSPTHLIKTRGQQVTLRCSPKSGHDTVSWYQQALGQGPQFIFQYYEEEERQRGNFPDRFSGHQFPNYSSELNVNALLLGDSALYLCASSPATSGNTIYFGEGSWLTVV.

This clonotype was observed a few times. The chain joins TRBV20-1 to TRBJ1-2; D perhaps matches TRBD1 (6 bases). Germline V gives CDR1 DFQATT, CDR2 SNEGSKA (reference sequence). V dropped 6 bases and J dropped 3 bases, with 11 bases sitting between them. The CDR3 runs to 12 residues. The CDR3 sequence is CSALGQYYGYTF. In DNA, the CDR3 is TGCAGTGCCCTTGGACAGTACTATGGCTACACCTTC.

The chain links TRBV7-2 to TRBJ1-6; D unclear. CDR1 and CDR2 from the germline V gene are SGHTA and FQGNSA. CDR3 length: 17 residues. V was pared by 4 bases and J by 0 bases, with 13 bases between. In nucleotides, the CDR3 is TGTGCCAGCAGCTCCGTGGGTCCGAGCTCCTATAATTCACCCCTCCACTTT. Protein: CASSSVGPSSYNSPLHF.

The chain combines TRBV20-1 with TRBJ1-1; D unclear. V was pared by 6 bases and J by 0 bases, with 8 bases between. The germline V gene has CDR1 DFQATT and CDR2 SNEGSKA (reference sequence). There are 12 residues in the CDR3. The CDR3 region is CSANPLNTEAFF. CDR3 bases: TGCAGTGCCAATCCGTTGAACACTGAAGCTTTCTTT.